This paragraph reports one T cell receptor (beta chain). The source of the sample is a study of blood T cell repertoires in COVID-19. Study-level information: There were acute and convalescent COVID-19 samples, and they came from the United States, Italy and Spain. T cells, B-cell-depleted T cells, or PBMCs provided the cDNA or gDNA that served as material.

Authors' processing steps: Estimated nucleated cell counts came from reference gene primer amplification. Profiling relied on immunoSEQ multiplex PCR, and the TCRdb table lists in-frame clones only, not all of them. The D gene and trimming were derived from the DNA, and the V and J assignments and clone size from that table. The sample has 150,000 to 200,000 clones, roughly four fifths seen once. CDR3 length equals 14 residues. CDR1 is MNHEY, CDR2 SMNVEV, per germline (reference sequence). V was cut by 0 bases and J by 6 bases, with 11 bases left in between. The chain links TRBV27 to TRBJ2-5, with a possible D match to TRBD1 (5 bases). The receptor comes from a man aged 55 to 69 with active or convalescent COVID-19. The sample comprised peripheral blood. This CDR3 is CASSLSIPGQTQYF. The CDR3 nucleotides are TGTGCCAGCAGTTTATCGATCCCAGGGCAGACCCAGTACTTC.